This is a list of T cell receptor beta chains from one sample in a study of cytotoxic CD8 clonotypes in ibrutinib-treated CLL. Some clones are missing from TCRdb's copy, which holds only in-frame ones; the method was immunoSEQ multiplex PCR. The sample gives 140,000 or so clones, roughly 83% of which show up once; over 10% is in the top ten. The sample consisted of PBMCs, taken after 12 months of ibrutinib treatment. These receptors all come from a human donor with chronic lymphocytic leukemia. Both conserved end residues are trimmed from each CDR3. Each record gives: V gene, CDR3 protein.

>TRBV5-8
ASRYRQGAGAEAF
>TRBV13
ASSTDYLNEQY
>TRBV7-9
ASSFSSGSTYEQY
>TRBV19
ASSLGTGPNEKLF
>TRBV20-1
SGRRQETQY
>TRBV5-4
ASSLPPRLAGGPSEQY
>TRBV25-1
ASTRQGTNYGYT
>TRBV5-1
ASSLDGGRDTQY
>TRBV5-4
ASSFSGVTDTQY
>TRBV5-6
ASSRGTGQETQY
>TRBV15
ATSRLAGEFQETQY
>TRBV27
ASSQRINTEAF
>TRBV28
ASSLFGGSSYEQY
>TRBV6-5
ASSGRRGRITEAF
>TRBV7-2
ASSLDTWALDYGYT
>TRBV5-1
ASSFLADNEKLF
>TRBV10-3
AISVGTGTRGYNEQF
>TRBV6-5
ASRPGLRDEQF
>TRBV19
ASRGETSGSETQY
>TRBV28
ASSLREKLF
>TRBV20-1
SASSVYEQY
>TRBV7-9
ASSLPDRFNRADTQY
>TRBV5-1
ASSMTNDGYYEQY
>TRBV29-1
SVVRTGTPTEAF
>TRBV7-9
ASSLVATGGSGYT
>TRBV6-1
ASSQTDRSGNTIY
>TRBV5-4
ASSFGETRSTDTQY
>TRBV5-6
ASSWASGGGETQY
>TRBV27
ASSPIPLGPNEQY
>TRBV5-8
ASSRRDYSQETQY
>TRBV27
ASNRLAGGTETQY
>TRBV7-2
ASSYPRDMSTDTQY
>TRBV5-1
ASSLDSLNTEAF
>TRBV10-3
AISAVALRAGANVLT
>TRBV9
ASSRTSRYNEQF
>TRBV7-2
ASSLEVTGNYEQY
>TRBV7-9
ASSLGRAGLGEKLF